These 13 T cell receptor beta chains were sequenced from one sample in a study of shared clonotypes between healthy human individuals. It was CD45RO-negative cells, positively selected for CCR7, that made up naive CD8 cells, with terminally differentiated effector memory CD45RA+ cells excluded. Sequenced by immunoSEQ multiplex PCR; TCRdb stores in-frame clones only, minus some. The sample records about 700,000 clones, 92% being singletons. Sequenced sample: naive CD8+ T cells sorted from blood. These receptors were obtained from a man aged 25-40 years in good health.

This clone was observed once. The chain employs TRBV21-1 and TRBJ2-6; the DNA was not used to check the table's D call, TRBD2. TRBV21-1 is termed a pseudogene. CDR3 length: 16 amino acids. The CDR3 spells CASSSATGAGANVLTF. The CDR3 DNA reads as TGTGCCAGCAGCAGCGCAACGGGGGCTGGGGCCAACGTCCTGACTTTC.

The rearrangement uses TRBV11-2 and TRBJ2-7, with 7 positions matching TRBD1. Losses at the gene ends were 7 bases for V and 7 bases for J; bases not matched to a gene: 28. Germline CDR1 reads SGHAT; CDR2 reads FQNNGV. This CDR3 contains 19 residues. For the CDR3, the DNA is TGTGCCAGCACCCCCTATCGGACCGGGATGGTGACAGGGCGAGGGGAGCAGTACTTC. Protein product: CASTPYRTGMVTGRGEQYF.

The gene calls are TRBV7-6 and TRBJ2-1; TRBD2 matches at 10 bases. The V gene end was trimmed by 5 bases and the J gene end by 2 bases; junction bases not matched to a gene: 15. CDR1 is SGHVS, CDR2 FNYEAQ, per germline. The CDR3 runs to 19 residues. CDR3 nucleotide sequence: TGTGCCAGCAGCCTACGACTAGCGGGCGGCGATGGCCCCTACAATGAGCAGTTCTTC. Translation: CASSLRLAGGDGPYNEQFF.

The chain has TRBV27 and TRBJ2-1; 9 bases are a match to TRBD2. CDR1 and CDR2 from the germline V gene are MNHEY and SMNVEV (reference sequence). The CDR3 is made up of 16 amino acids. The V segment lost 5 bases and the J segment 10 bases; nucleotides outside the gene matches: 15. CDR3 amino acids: CASSLGLAYEKREQFF. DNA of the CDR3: TGTGCCAGCAGTCTGGGACTAGCCTACGAAAAAAGAGAGCAGTTCTTC.

The CDR3 DNA is TGTGCCAGCAGCCCCCTCCTAGGGACTAGCGGGAGGACGAGTAACACCGGGGAGCTGTTTTTT. Translation gives CASSPLLGTSGRTSNTGELFF. The V gene is TRBV9, the J gene TRBJ2-2; 15 nucleotides align to TRBD2. The CDR3 consists of 21 residues. The junction had 15 bases not matched to a gene; V was cut back by 4 bases and J by 2 bases. The germline CDR1 and CDR2 sequences are SGDLS and YYNGEE.

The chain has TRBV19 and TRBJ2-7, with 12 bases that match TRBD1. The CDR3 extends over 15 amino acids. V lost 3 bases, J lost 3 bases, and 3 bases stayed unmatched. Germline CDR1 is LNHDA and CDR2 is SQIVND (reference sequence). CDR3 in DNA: TGTGCCAGTAGTATGGGACAGGGGGCTCTCTACGAGCAGTACTTC. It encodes CASSMGQGALYEQYF.

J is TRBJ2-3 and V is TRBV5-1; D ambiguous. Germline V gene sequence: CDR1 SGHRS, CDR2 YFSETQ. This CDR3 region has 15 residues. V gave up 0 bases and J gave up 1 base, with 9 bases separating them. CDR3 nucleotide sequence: TGCGCCAGCAGCTTGGGTAGCACACGCACAGATACGCAGTATTTT. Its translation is CASSLGSTRTDTQYF.

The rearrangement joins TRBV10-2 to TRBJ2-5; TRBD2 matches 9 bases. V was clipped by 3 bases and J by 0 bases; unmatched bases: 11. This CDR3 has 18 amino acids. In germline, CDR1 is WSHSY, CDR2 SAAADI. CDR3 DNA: TGCGCCAGCAGTGACCCGAGACTAGCGGTTTCCCACCAAGAGACCCAGTACTTC. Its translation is CASSDPRLAVSHQETQYF.

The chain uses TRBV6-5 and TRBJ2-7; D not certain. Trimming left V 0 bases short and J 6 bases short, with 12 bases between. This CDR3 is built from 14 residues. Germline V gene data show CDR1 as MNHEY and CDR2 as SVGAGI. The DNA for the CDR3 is TGTGCCAGCAGTTACTCGGGCACCGGCTCCGAGCAGTACTTC. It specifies CASSYSGTGSEQYF.

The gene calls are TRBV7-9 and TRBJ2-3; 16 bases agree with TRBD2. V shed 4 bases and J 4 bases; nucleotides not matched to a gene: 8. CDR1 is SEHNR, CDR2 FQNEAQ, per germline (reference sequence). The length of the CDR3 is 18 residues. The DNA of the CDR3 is TGTGCCAGCAGCTGGACCGGGACTAGCGGGAGGGCCCCAGATACGCAGTATTTT. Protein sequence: CASSWTGTSGRAPDTQYF.

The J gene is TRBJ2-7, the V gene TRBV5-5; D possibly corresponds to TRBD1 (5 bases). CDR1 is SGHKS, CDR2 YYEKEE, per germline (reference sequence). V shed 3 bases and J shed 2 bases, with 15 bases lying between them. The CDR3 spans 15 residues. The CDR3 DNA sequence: TGTGCCAGCAGCTCAGACCAGGGAATCACCTACGAGCAGTACTTC. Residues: CASSSDQGITYEQYF.

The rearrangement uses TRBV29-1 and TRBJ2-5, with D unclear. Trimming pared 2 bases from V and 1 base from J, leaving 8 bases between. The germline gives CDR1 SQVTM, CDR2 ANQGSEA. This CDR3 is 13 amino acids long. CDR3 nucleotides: TGCAGCGTTGAAAGCCCCCTCCAAGAGACCCAGTACTTC. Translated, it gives CSVESPLQETQYF.

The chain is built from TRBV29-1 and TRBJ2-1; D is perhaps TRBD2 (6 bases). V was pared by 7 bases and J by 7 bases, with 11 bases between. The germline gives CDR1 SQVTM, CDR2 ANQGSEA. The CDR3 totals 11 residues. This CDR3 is CSGLAWNEQFF. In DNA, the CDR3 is TGCAGCGGGCTAGCGTGGAATGAGCAGTTCTTC.